These T cell receptor beta chains were read from a single sample in a study of shared clonotypes between healthy human individuals. Assay: immunoSEQ multiplex PCR; the TCRdb copy retains only in-frame clones and omits some. The top ten clones hold more than 20% of a sample with 90,000 to 120,000 clones, under 70% of them seen once. Sequencing input: memory CD8+ T cells sorted from blood. The receptors derive from a woman aged 25-40 years in good health. Each CDR3 is given with its conserved first and last residue. The D gene is left open where the match is weak. Expanded clones are given a class, and other clones once, few, many or no size at all.

V: TRBV2
size: -
J: TRBJ2-1
D: -
DNA: TGTGCCAGCAGTGAAGGGCCGGGGTATGAGCAGTTCTTC
CDR3: CASSEGPGYEQFF

V: TRBV15
size: once
J: TRBJ2-3
D: -
DNA: TGTGCCACCAGCAGAACGGGGGCCGGGGATACGCAGTATTTT
CDR3: CATSRTGAGDTQYF

V: TRBV11-1
size: -
J: TRBJ2-7
D: TRBD2
DNA: TGTGCCAGCAGCCGATCAGCGGGAGGCTACGAGCAGTACTTC
CDR3: CASSRSAGGYEQYF

V: TRBV7-8
size: -
J: TRBJ2-2
D: TRBD1
DNA: TGTGCCAGCAGCTTAGTCCTGGGACAGGGGAAGTTAGTCACCGGGGAGCTGTTTTTT
CDR3: CASSLVLGQGKLVTGELFF

V: TRBV5-1
size: -
J: TRBJ1-1
D: TRBD1
DNA: TGCGCCAGCAGCAAGTTGGAAGACAGGGTGAACACTGAAGCTTTCTTT
CDR3: CASSKLEDRVNTEAFF

V: TRBV29-1
size: -
J: TRBJ2-7
D: -
DNA: TGCAGCGTGAGGAAGGGTCTGGGCGAGCAGTACTTC
CDR3: CSVRKGLGEQYF

V: TRBV5-6
size: -
J: TRBJ2-7
D: TRBD1
DNA: TGTGCCAGCAGCTCCGTCGGGACAGGAGTCTCCTACGAGCAGTACTTC
CDR3: CASSSVGTGVSYEQYF

V: TRBV4-2
size: -
J: TRBJ2-7
D: TRBD2
DNA: TGTGCCAGCAGCCAAGGCCTAGCGGAGAACTACGAGCAGTACTTC
CDR3: CASSQGLAENYEQYF

V: TRBV4-2
size: -
J: TRBJ2-4
D: -
DNA: TGTGCCAGCAGCCAAGAATTGGGGGGATCAGTAAACATTCAGTACTTC
CDR3: CASSQELGGSVNIQYF

V: TRBV2
size: -
J: TRBJ2-1
D: -
DNA: TGTGCCAGCAGTGAGGCAGGTCCCTACAATGAGCAGTTCTTC
CDR3: CASSEAGPYNEQFF

V: TRBV2
size: -
J: TRBJ1-3
D: -
DNA: TGTGCCAGCAGTGAAGCGCTGGGAAACACCATATATTTT
CDR3: CASSEALGNTIYF

V: TRBV5-1
size: -
J: TRBJ2-1
D: TRBD2
DNA: TGCGCCAGCGGTGGACTAGCGGGAGGGTACAATGAGCAGTTCTTC
CDR3: CASGGLAGGYNEQFF

V: TRBV6-5
size: -
J: TRBJ2-7
D: TRBD2
DNA: TGTGCCAGCAGTAGACTAGCGGGAGGTTCCTACGAGCAGTACTTC
CDR3: CASSRLAGGSYEQYF

V: TRBV27
size: -
J: TRBJ2-7
D: TRBD2
DNA: TGTGCCAGCAGTTCGTTTGCGGGAGGGGGCTACGAGCAGTACTTC
CDR3: CASSSFAGGGYEQYF

V: TRBV7-9
size: -
J: TRBJ2-7
D: -
DNA: TGTGCCAGCAGCTTAGGTAGGGGCACCGCAAGCTCCTACGAGCAGTACTTC
CDR3: CASSLGRGTASSYEQYF

V: TRBV28
size: -
J: TRBJ1-5
D: TRBD1
DNA: TGTGCCAGCAGGACAGGGGGCAATCAGCCCCAGCATTTT
CDR3: CASRTGGNQPQHF

V: TRBV25-1
size: -
J: TRBJ1-5
D: -
DNA: TGTGCCAGCAGTGAGGGGGGGGACGGCAATCAGCCCCAGCATTTT
CDR3: CASSEGGDGNQPQHF

V: TRBV25-1
size: -
J: TRBJ2-1
D: -
DNA: TGTGCCAGCAGTACGGGCGTCTCATACAATGAGCAGTTCTTC
CDR3: CASSTGVSYNEQFF

V: TRBV4-1
size: few
J: TRBJ2-7
D: -
DNA: TGCGCCAGCAGCCAAGATCCAGGCCACGAGCAGTACTTC
CDR3: CASSQDPGHEQYF

V: TRBV5-6
size: few
J: TRBJ1-1
D: -
DNA: TGTGCCAGCGAGAGCTTGAACACTGAAGCTTTCTTT
CDR3: CASESLNTEAFF

V: TRBV5-8
size: once
J: TRBJ1-1
D: -
DNA: TGTGCCAGCAGCTTGTACCAGGGTTCGAACACTGAAGCTTTCTTT
CDR3: CASSLYQGSNTEAFF

V: TRBV27
size: medium-sized
J: TRBJ1-5
D: -
DNA: TGTGCCAGCAGTTTAGGGGGGGGGAGCAATCAGCCCCAGCATTTT
CDR3: CASSLGGGSNQPQHF

V: TRBV25-1
size: -
J: TRBJ2-3
D: TRBD2
DNA: TGTGCCAGCAGCCTCAAGATAGCGGGATCCACAGATACGCAGTATTTT
CDR3: CASSLKIAGSTDTQYF

V: TRBV7-6
size: -
J: TRBJ2-5
D: TRBD2
DNA: TGTGCCAGCAGCTCCCGGAAACTAGCGGAGCAAGAGACCCAGTACTTC
CDR3: CASSSRKLAEQETQYF

V: TRBV7-9
size: -
J: TRBJ2-7
D: -
DNA: TGTGCCAGCAGCCATCCAAACACGACCTCCTACGAGCAGTACTTC
CDR3: CASSHPNTTSYEQYF

V: TRBV7-9
size: -
J: TRBJ1-2
D: -
DNA: TGTGCCAGCAGCTTCCCTAACTATGGCTACACCTTC
CDR3: CASSFPNYGYTF

V: TRBV10-3
size: -
J: TRBJ1-6
D: -
DNA: TGTGCCATCAGTCTTGCAGGGGCCTATAATTCACCCCTCCACTTT
CDR3: CAISLAGAYNSPLHF

V: TRBV28
size: -
J: TRBJ1-4
D: -
DNA: TGTGCCAGCAGTTTTGGGGCACGTGAACAACTGTTTTTT
CDR3: CASSFGAREQLFF

V: TRBV19
size: -
J: TRBJ2-2
D: -
DNA: TGTGCCAGTAGTATAGGGTCGGGCACCGGGGAGCTGTTTTTT
CDR3: CASSIGSGTGELFF

V: TRBV29-1
size: -
J: TRBJ2-3
D: TRBD2
DNA: TGCAGCGTTGAAAGGGCGTGGGGGAGGGCCAAAGATACGCAGTATTTT
CDR3: CSVERAWGRAKDTQYF